The present entry profiles one TCR beta chain with its context. Its target is not known. The CDR3 consists of 12 residues. The data were taken from a study of monozygotic twins with inflammatory bowel disease. Study results and limitations: The data did not back a single strong IBD-associated clonotype or signal. The co-twins with IBD showed lower TCRbeta diversity (inverse Simpson) than their healthy siblings.

From 3500 ng of total RNA, each TCR library was prepared. TCRdb reprocessed the 5' RACE reads and stores each CDR3 protein as one record, lacking DNA. With 95,000 to 110,000 distinct CDR3 sequences in the sample, the ten largest clones hold 1.9%. The chain links TRBV12-3 or TRBV12-4 to TRBJ2-3. This sequence originates from a human donor with ulcerative colitis or Crohn's disease, or a healthy co-twin of an affected twin (not recorded which). Sample: blood. The CDR3 is CASSTPPDTQYF.